The 18 T cell receptor beta chains in this list originate from one sample, sequenced in a study of Graves' ophthalmopathy and Graves' hyperthyroidism. RNA transcripts provided the template for amplifying TCR beta CDR3 regions. Following a first-round RT-PCR that used HTBI primers, a second-round multiplex PCR was carried out. TCRdb recomputed calls from the multiplex PCR reads with MiXCR, one row per CDR3 protein. This sample has about 50,000 distinct CDR3 sequences, with less than 55% found just once. Sequenced material: peripheral blood. These receptors originate from an adult woman with Graves' ophthalmopathy.

The chain links TRBV20-1 to TRBJ2-5; D perhaps matches TRBD2 (5 bases). Germline V gene lookup returns CDR1 DFQATT and CDR2 SNEGSKA (reference sequence). CDR3 length: 14 amino acids. This CDR3 is CGGIRAEGGETQYF. CDR3 DNA sequence: TGCGGTGGCATCCGGGCTGAGGGTGGGGAGACCCAGTACTTC.

With respect to this clonotype: No conserved phenylalanine or tryptophan is present at the end of the CDR3, so a read error is the likely explanation. The limits of the CDR3 on the DNA are not certain, so only TCRdb's listed CDR3 is given. The rearrangement joins TRBV5-4 to TRBJ2-6; TRBD1 is the table's D call and was not checked against the DNA. The CDR3 comprises 8 residues, both ends counted. The germline CDR1 and CDR2 sequences are SGHNT and YYREEE (reference sequence). The CDR3 is CASSLAGT.

This clonotype appeared many times. The chain carries TRBV20-1 and TRBJ2-1; no definite D call. V was clipped by 6 bases and J by 9 bases, with 21 bases between them. CDR1 and CDR2 (germline): DFQATT, SNEGSKA (reference sequence). This CDR3 has 14 amino acids. The CDR3 protein is CSARPLGQNTEQFF. Here the CDR3 DNA reads TGCAGTGCCAGGCCCCTCGGGCAGAATACTGAGCAGTTCTTC.

Many counts were recorded for this clonotype. The chain combines TRBV6-6 with TRBJ2-7; D call uncertain. V was shortened by 5 bases and J by 5 bases, with 19 bases between the two germline ends. CDR1 and CDR2 (germline): MNHNY, SVGAGI (reference sequence). This CDR3 has 15 residues. The CDR3, as DNA: TGTGCCAGCAGTCTACAAACCGGGCCAACCGACGAGCAGTACTTC. Amino acid sequence: CASSLQTGPTDEQYF.

This clonotype was found many times. This rearrangement joins TRBV5-1 to TRBJ2-6; TRBD1 matches at 7 bases. Germline V lookup: CDR1 SGHRS, CDR2 YFSETQ. The trim removed 0 bases at V and 2 bases at J, leaving 5 bases unmatched. The CDR3 contains 17 residues. CDR3 sequence reads: CASSLGQGMAGANVLTF. For the CDR3, the DNA is TGCGCCAGCAGCTTGGGACAGGGAATGGCTGGGGCCAACGTCCTGACTTTC.

V usage is TRBV15 and J usage is TRBJ1-2; 8 positions match TRBD1. This CDR3 region has 13 residues. V was clipped by 5 bases and J by 6 bases; unmatched bases: 5. Per the germline V gene, CDR1 is LNHNV and CDR2 is YYDKDF (reference sequence). CDR3 coding DNA: TGTGCCACCAGCGCTGACAGGGGTGATGGCTACACCTTC. Translating gives CATSADRGDGYTF.

The CDR3 coding sequence is TGTGCCAGCAGAACAGGGAGCGCGGAACAGTACTTC. It encodes CASRTGSAEQYF. The J gene is TRBJ2-7, the V gene TRBV25-1; tentative D call: TRBD1 (6 bases). The length of the CDR3 is 12 residues. V gave up 6 bases and J gave up 10 bases, with 16 bases separating them. Germline values: CDR1 MGHDK, CDR2 SYGVNS.

This clonotype was detected many times. J is TRBJ1-4 and V is TRBV7-6, with a tentative D call TRBD1 (5 bases). CDR1 SGHVS and CDR2 FNYEAQ come from the germline V gene. The germline V and J ends were trimmed by 5 bases and 5 bases, with 15 bases remaining between them. The CDR3 runs 15 residues. The CDR3 DNA is TGTGCCAGCAGCCCCGCGGCAGGGTGGAATGAAAAACTGTTTTTT. Amino acids: CASSPAAGWNEKLFF.

There are many counts of this clonotype. The CDR3 region has the DNA TGTGCCAGCAGCCGACTAGCGGGAGGGTTCGAGCAGTACTTC. It translates to CASSRLAGGFEQYF. The chain joins TRBV7-8 to TRBJ2-7; the match to TRBD2 covers 14 bases. The germline V gene encodes CDR1 SGHVS and CDR2 FQNEAQ. The CDR3 is 14 residues long. V was pared by 5 bases and J by 6 bases, with 3 bases of the junction left unmatched.

V and J are TRBV29-1 and TRBJ1-1; D unclear. The V gene lost 3 bases and the J gene lost 1 base, with 6 bases spanning the gap. The germline V gene encodes CDR1 SQVTM and CDR2 ANQGSEA. The CDR3 runs to 12 residues. The CDR3 DNA reads TGCAGCGTTGAGGGCAGGAACACTGAAGCTTTCTTT. This sequence encodes CSVEGRNTEAFF.

Comments on this clonotype: A much larger clone differs by one base, so this may be a read error. This chain uses TRBV20-1 with TRBJ1-1, with 8 nucleotides matching TRBD1. Per the germline V gene, CDR1 is DFQATT and CDR2 is SNEGSKA (reference sequence). V shed 6 bases, J shed 4 bases, and the junction held 7 bases outside the gene matches. CDR3 length: 13 residues. DNA of the CDR3: TGCAGTGCCTTTGACAGGGGAGCCACTGAAGCTTTCTTT. Its protein product is CSAFDRGATEAFF.

The V gene is TRBV4-1, the J gene TRBJ2-2; maybe TRBD2 (6 bases). Trimming removed 5 bases from V and 1 base from J, with 23 bases in between. The V gene's germline CDR1 is MGHRA and CDR2 YSYEKL. This CDR3 contains 19 residues. In nucleotides, the CDR3 is TGCGCCAGCAGCGAAAATTTGTGGTACTCGCGGGAGAACACCGGGGAGCTGTTTTTT. It translates to CASSENLWYSRENTGELFF.

J is TRBJ1-2 and V is TRBV5-1; TRBD1 agrees at 8 bases. The germline V gene has CDR1 SGHRS and CDR2 YFSETQ. After removal of 3 bases from V and 4 bases from J, the junction contained 8 bases not matched to a gene. This CDR3 has 15 amino acids. DNA for the CDR3: TGCGCCAGCAGCTGCGACAGGGGAATAGGCTATGGCTACACCTTC. Translating gives CASSCDRGIGYGYTF.

This clonotype has just one count. The chain carries TRBV7-3 and TRBJ1-5, with D perhaps matching TRBD1 (5 bases). The V end was cut by 2 bases, the J end by 8 bases, with 19 bases between. Germline CDR1 reads SGHTA; CDR2 reads FQGTGA. CDR3 length: 16 amino acids. The CDR3 bases are TGTGCCAGCAGCTTATCTAGGCAAGCAGGGTGGAAGCCCCAGCATTTT. This sequence encodes CASSLSRQAGWKPQHF. Using reference TRBV7-3 and TRBJ1-5 for the parts outside the CDR3, the full variable domain is GAGVSQTPSNKVTEKGKYVELRCDPISGHTALYWYRQSLGQGPEFLIYFQGTGAADDSGLPNDRFFAVRPEGSVSTLKIQRTERGDSAVYLCASSLSRQAGWKPQHFGDGTRLSIL.

This clonotype was observed many times. The chain has TRBV19 and TRBJ1-5; D might be TRBD1 (5 bases). V dropped 5 bases and J dropped 1 base, with 6 bases sitting between them. This CDR3 comprises 13 residues. Germline assignment: CDR1 LNHDA and CDR2 SQIVND (reference sequence). The CDR3 DNA sequence: TGTGCCAGTAGTTACAGGAGCAATCAGCCCCAGCATTTT. It codes for CASSYRSNQPQHF. Based on the CDR3 plus reference TRBV19 and TRBJ1-5, the full variable domain is DGGITQSPKYLFRKEGQNVTLSCEQNLNHDAMYWYRQDPGQGLRLIYYSQIVNDFQKGDIAEGYSVSREKKESFPLTVTSAQKNPTAFYLCASSYRSNQPQHFGDGTRLSIL.

The CDR3 sequence is CSPTGAGRDTQYF. The CDR3 region has the DNA TGCAGCCCTACCGGGGCGGGTAGAGATACGCAGTATTTT. V gene TRBV20-1 combines with J gene TRBJ2-3; D might be TRBD1 or TRBD2, each matching 5 bases. Germline values: CDR1 DFQATT, CDR2 SNEGSKA (reference sequence). The CDR3 sequence is 13 residues long.

The rearrangement uses TRBV7-8 and TRBJ2-7, with 9 nucleotides matching TRBD1. CDR3 length: 16 amino acids. Germline CDR1 reads SGHVS; CDR2 reads FQNEAQ. V shed 6 bases and J 2 bases; nucleotides not matched to a gene: 11. CDR3 residues: CASSLSWTGAPYEQYF. As DNA, the CDR3 is TGTGCCAGCAGTTTATCTTGGACAGGGGCCCCCTACGAGCAGTACTTC.

The rearrangement joins TRBV10-1 to TRBJ2-3, with D possibly TRBD2 on 6 matching bases. Germline CDR1 WNHNN, CDR2 SYGVQD (reference sequence). CDR3 length: 19 amino acids. The V end lost 8 bases, the J end lost 1 base, and 28 bases lay between the germline ends. DNA for the CDR3: TGCGCCAGCGGAACGGGAGTGGGTAATGAGCAGTTTGGCACAGATACGCAGTATTTT. Translating gives CASGTGVGNEQFGTDTQYF.